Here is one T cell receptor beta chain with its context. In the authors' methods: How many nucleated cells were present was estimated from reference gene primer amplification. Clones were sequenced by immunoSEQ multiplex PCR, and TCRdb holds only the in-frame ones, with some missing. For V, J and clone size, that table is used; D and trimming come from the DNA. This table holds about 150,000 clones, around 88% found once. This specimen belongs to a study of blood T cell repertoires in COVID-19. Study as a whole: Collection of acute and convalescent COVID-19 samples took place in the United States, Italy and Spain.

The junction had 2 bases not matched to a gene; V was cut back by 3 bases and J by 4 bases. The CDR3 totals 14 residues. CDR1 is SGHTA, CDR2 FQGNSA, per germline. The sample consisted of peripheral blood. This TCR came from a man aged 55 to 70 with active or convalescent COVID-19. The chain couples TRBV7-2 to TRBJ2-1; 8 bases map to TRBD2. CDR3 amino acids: CASSLTSEYNEQFF. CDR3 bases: TGTGCCAGCAGCTTGACTAGCGAGTACAATGAGCAGTTCTTC. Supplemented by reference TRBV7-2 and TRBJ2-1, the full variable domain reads GAGVSQSPSNKVTEKGKDVELRCDPISGHTALYWYRQSLGQGLEFLIYFQGNSAPDKSGLPSDRFSAERTGGSVSTLTIQRTQQEDSAVYLCASSLTSEYNEQFFGPGTRLTVL.